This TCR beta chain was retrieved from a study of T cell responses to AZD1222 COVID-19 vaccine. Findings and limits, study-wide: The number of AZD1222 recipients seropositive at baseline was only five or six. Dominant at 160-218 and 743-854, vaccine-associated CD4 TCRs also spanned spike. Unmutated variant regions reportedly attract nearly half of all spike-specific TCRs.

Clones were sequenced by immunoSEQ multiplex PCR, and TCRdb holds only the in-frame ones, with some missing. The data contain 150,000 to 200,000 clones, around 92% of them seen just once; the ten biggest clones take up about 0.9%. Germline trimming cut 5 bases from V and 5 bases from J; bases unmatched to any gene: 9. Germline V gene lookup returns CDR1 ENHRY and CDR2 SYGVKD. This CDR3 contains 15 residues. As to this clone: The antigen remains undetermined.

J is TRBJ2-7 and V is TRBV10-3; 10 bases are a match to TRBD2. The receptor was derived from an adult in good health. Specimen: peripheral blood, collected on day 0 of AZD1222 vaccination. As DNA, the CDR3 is TGTGCCATCAGTATTAGCGGGGGGCTCTCAAACGAGCAGTACTTC. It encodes CAISISGGLSNEQYF.